One and the same sample provided the 27 T cell receptor beta chains below, sequenced in a study of blood T cell repertoires in COVID-19. Using immunoSEQ multiplex PCR, the repertoire was profiled, and TCRdb retains in-frame clones only, with some absent. Here the sample spans some 700,000 clones, over 80% being singletons. Specimen: peripheral blood. The receptors derive from a woman between 18 and 30 years old with acute or convalescent COVID-19.

The genes are TRBV6-6 and TRBJ2-1; 16 nucleotides agree with TRBD2. The CDR3 consists of 19 residues. CDR1 is MNHNY and CDR2 is SVGAGI in the germline V gene (reference sequence). The V and J ends lost 6 bases and 4 bases, in that order; junction bases with no gene match: 12. CDR3 DNA sequence: TGTGCCAGCAGCTGCCCCGGGACTAGCGGGGGGGCAATGTACAATGAGCAGTTCTTC. Protein product: CASSCPGTSGGAMYNEQFF.

The chain is built from TRBV18 and TRBJ2-7; D may be TRBD1 (6 bases). Germline loops: CDR1 KGHSH, CDR2 LQKENI. Trimming took off 6 bases at V and 0 bases at J, with 12 bases between the two ends. The length of the CDR3 is 14 residues. The CDR3 sequence: CASSANRDSYEQYF. DNA of the CDR3: TGTGCCAGCTCGGCGAACAGGGACTCCTACGAGCAGTACTTC.

The genes are TRBV4-1 and TRBJ2-7; a possible D gene is TRBD2 (6 bases). Per germline, CDR1 MGHRA and CDR2 YSYEKL. The CDR3 extends over 15 amino acids. V shed 1 base and J shed 0 bases, with 10 bases lying between them. The CDR3 sequence: CASSQVGGSSYEQYF. The CDR3 DNA reads as TGCGCCAGCAGCCAAGTCGGGGGTAGCTCCTACGAGCAGTACTTC.

V and J are TRBV14 and TRBJ2-5; 8 bases line up with TRBD1. Germline V gene data show CDR1 as SGHDN and CDR2 as FVKESK. V lost 3 bases to trimming and J lost 4 bases; unmatched junction nucleotides: 10. The length of the CDR3 is 16 residues. This CDR3 is CASSQRTGTGLETQYF. In DNA form, the CDR3 reads TGTGCCAGCAGCCAGCGGACAGGGACGGGCCTAGAGACCCAGTACTTC.

This rearrangement joins TRBV4-1 to TRBJ2-5, with D perhaps matching TRBD2 (5 bases). The V end lost 4 bases, the J end lost 3 bases, and 18 bases lay between the germline ends. The CDR3 contains 16 residues. The germline CDR1 and CDR2 sequences are MGHRA and YSYEKL. CDR3 loop: CASSPDLVGRKETQYF. The CDR3 nucleotides read TGCGCCAGCAGCCCGGATTTGGTGGGGAGAAAAGAGACCCAGTACTTC.

The genes are TRBV27 and TRBJ1-2, with D possibly TRBD1 on 5 matching bases. V lost 3 bases, J lost 6 bases, and 20 bases lay in between. CDR1 is MNHEY and CDR2 is SMNVEV in the germline V gene (reference sequence). The CDR3 is 16 amino acids. DNA for the CDR3: TGTGCCAGCAGTTTCAGGGCTCCCGGGGGTTACGATGGCTACACCTTC. Encoded protein: CASSFRAPGGYDGYTF.

V gene TRBV5-1 combines with J gene TRBJ2-7, with TRBD2 matching 12 bases. J lost 3 bases, V lost 7 bases, and 5 bases had no gene match. Germline V gene data show CDR1 as SGHRS and CDR2 as YFSETQ. The CDR3 runs 14 residues. CDR3 in DNA: TGCGCCAGCGGACAGGGACTAGCGGGCTACGAGCAGTACTTC. This gives the protein CASGQGLAGYEQYF.

V and J are TRBV27 and TRBJ2-1; no firm D call. This CDR3 spans 13 amino acids. The germline V gene encodes CDR1 MNHEY and CDR2 SMNVEV (reference sequence). V lost 4 bases, J lost 5 bases, and 9 bases lay in between. CDR3 in amino acids: CASSSWQNNEQFF. The CDR3 region has the DNA TGTGCCAGCAGTTCTTGGCAAAACAATGAGCAGTTCTTC.

The chain carries TRBV2 and TRBJ2-7; D perhaps matches TRBD2 (6 bases). V lost 3 bases, J lost 6 bases, and 12 bases lay in between. CDR1 and CDR2 from the germline V gene are SNHLY and FYNNEI. This CDR3 is 13 amino acids long. CDR3 sequence: CASSEDYPSEQYF. The CDR3 DNA follows: TGTGCCAGCAGTGAGGACTACCCGAGCGAGCAGTACTTC. The full variable domain, rest sourced from reference TRBV2 and TRBJ2-7, is EPEVTQTPSHQVTQMGQEVILRCVPISNHLYFYWYRQILGQKVEFLVSFYNNEISEKSEIFDDQFSVERPDGSNFTLKIRSTKLEDSAMYFCASSEDYPSEQYFGPGTRLTVT.

This chain connects TRBV27 to TRBJ1-4, with TRBD1 as a possible D gene (6 bases). V was cut by 5 bases and J by 10 bases, with 20 bases left in between. Germline V gene data show CDR1 as MNHEY and CDR2 as SMNVEV (reference sequence). This CDR3 is 15 amino acids long. The CDR3 sequence: CASSPPQGIGSKLFF. CDR3 nucleotides: TGTGCCAGCAGTCCCCCACAGGGAATCGGTTCAAAACTGTTTTTT.

V gene TRBV7-2 combines with J gene TRBJ1-2, with 10 bases aligning to TRBD1. Germline V gene sequence: CDR1 SGHTA, CDR2 FQGNSA. After removal of 6 bases from V and 0 bases from J, the junction contained 7 bases not matched to a gene. This CDR3 is built from 16 residues. CDR3 DNA: TGTGCCAGCAGGTTACCGGGACAGGGGCCTAACTATGGCTACACCTTC. Residues: CASRLPGQGPNYGYTF.

The chain recombines TRBV6-1 with TRBJ2-2; D unclear. CDR1 is MNHNS, CDR2 SASEGT, per germline. This CDR3 contains 14 residues. With 2 bases removed from V and 5 bases from J, the gap between germline ends came to 9 bases. The CDR3 loop is CASSEIRDTGELFF. In nucleotides, the CDR3 is TGTGCCAGCAGTGAAATTAGAGATACCGGGGAGCTGTTTTTT.

The chain recombines TRBV6-6 with TRBJ1-1; 7 bases match TRBD1. Germline V gives CDR1 MNHNY, CDR2 SVGAGI (reference sequence). The V segment lost 5 bases and the J segment 5 bases; nucleotides outside the gene matches: 8. This CDR3 has 14 residues. The CDR3 is CASSLTGQVTEAFF. For the CDR3, the DNA is TGTGCCAGCAGTCTGACAGGGCAAGTGACTGAAGCTTTCTTT.

The chain is built from TRBV28 and TRBJ1-5, with 7 bases fitting TRBD1. In germline, CDR1 is MDHEN, CDR2 SYDVKM. This CDR3 is 14 amino acids long. The V gene end was trimmed by 6 bases and the J gene end by 4 bases; junction bases not matched to a gene: 6. CDR3 sequence: CASSKTGYNQPQHF. CDR3 bases: TGTGCCAGCAGCAAGACAGGGTATAATCAGCCCCAGCATTTT.

This clone came up a few times. V usage is TRBV24-1 and J usage is TRBJ2-2; D might be TRBD1 (6 bases). This CDR3 has 17 amino acids. V was clipped by 1 base and J by 0 bases, with 11 bases between them. Germline CDR1 is KGHDR and CDR2 is SFDVKD. The CDR3 sequence is CATSDFRGGTNTGELFF. As DNA, the CDR3 is TGTGCCACCAGTGATTTCCGAGGGGGTACGAACACCGGGGAGCTGTTTTTT.

The chain uses TRBV11-2 and TRBJ1-6, with D maybe TRBD1 (5 bases). Germline CDR1 and CDR2: SGHAT and FQNNGV. With 0 bases removed from V and 13 bases from J, the gap between germline ends came to 10 bases. The CDR3 spans 13 residues. DNA for the CDR3: TGTGCCAGCAGCTTAGACCGTGGGGCGCCCCTCCACTTT. Residues: CASSLDRGAPLHF.

The chain uses TRBV6-2 or TRBV6-3 and TRBJ2-2; TRBD2 is a possible D gene (6 bases). The CDR3 has 15 residues. Germline V CDR1 and CDR2: MNHEY, SVGEGT. V lost 5 bases, J lost 0 bases, and 10 bases lay in between. The DNA for the CDR3 is TGTGCCAGCAGTGTGGACTATCCGAACACCGGGGAGCTGTTTTTT. Protein product: CASSVDYPNTGELFF.

The chain has TRBV9 and TRBJ1-1; D is ambiguous. The CDR3 is made up of 15 amino acids. The ends were cut back, 3 bases at V and 1 base at J, with 13 bases in the middle. Germline CDR1 SGDLS, CDR2 YYNGEE. Here the CDR3 DNA reads TGTGCCAGCAGCGAGAGGGAAGGCTGGAACACTGAAGCTTTCTTT. Residues: CASSEREGWNTEAFF.

The chain combines TRBV6-6 with TRBJ1-2; 10 nucleotides line up with TRBD1. This CDR3 spans 15 amino acids. Germline CDR1 reads MNHNY; CDR2 reads SVGAGI (reference sequence). The ends lost 5 bases at V and 6 bases at J; junction bases unmatched: 9. CDR3 amino acids: CASSPRSGTGDGYTF. CDR3 nucleotides: TGTGCCAGCAGTCCGCGATCCGGGACAGGGGATGGCTACACCTTC.

V is TRBV21-1 and J is TRBJ1-1. TRBV21-1 is a known pseudogene. The CDR3 spans 16 residues. The CDR3 DNA is TGTGCCAGCAGCAAAGGAGCGGGGGATCAGGGGACTGAAGCTTTCTTT. Its translation: CASSKGAGDQGTEAFF.

The chain joins TRBV7-6 to TRBJ1-1, with D unresolved. CDR1 SGHVS and CDR2 FNYEAQ come from the germline V gene. This CDR3 contains 13 residues. Trimming took 5 bases from V and 1 from J, leaving 8 bases between them. The CDR3 DNA sequence: TGTGCCAGCAGCCCCGACTGGAACACTGAAGCTTTCTTT. This translates into CASSPDWNTEAFF.

The rearrangement links TRBV9 to TRBJ1-4; D remains ambiguous. With 4 bases removed from V and 6 bases from J, the gap between germline ends came to 13 bases. Germline V CDR1 and CDR2: SGDLS, YYNGEE. The CDR3 runs to 14 residues. In DNA, the CDR3 is TGTGCCAGCAGCCCCACCACACTACATGAAAAACTGTTTTTT. Translation: CASSPTTLHEKLFF.

The chain recombines TRBV9 with TRBJ2-2; 8 bases map to TRBD1. Trimming took 2 bases from V and 4 from J; bases not matched to a gene: 4. This CDR3 region has 15 residues. Germline V gives CDR1 SGDLS, CDR2 YYNGEE. DNA for the CDR3: TGTGCCAGCAGCGTCCAACAGGGGGGCACCGGGGAGCTGTTTTTT. It encodes CASSVQQGGTGELFF.

The CDR3 region has the DNA TGTGCCAGCAGTGACGGGACAGGAGCCACAGATACGCAGTATTTT. Residues: CASSDGTGATDTQYF. J is TRBJ2-3 and V is TRBV6-4; 8 bases line up with TRBD1. The ends lost 2 bases at V and 2 bases at J; junction bases unmatched: 3. Germline V gene data show CDR1 as MRHNA and CDR2 as SNTAGT. There are 15 residues in the CDR3.

This clone was observed a few times. V and J are TRBV12-3 or TRBV12-4 and TRBJ1-2, with 7 bases fitting TRBD1. With V trimmed by 3 bases and J by 10 bases, 5 bases remained unmatched. The CDR3 runs to 12 residues. CDR3 residues: CASSLGQSFYTF. DNA of the CDR3: TGTGCCAGCAGTTTGGGACAGAGTTTCTACACCTTC.

V gene TRBV18 combines with J gene TRBJ2-1, with 8 nucleotides matching TRBD1. Germline assignment: CDR1 KGHSH and CDR2 LQKENI. J was trimmed by 4 bases and V by 5 bases; bases with no gene match: 4. The CDR3 loop spans 14 amino acids. In DNA, the CDR3 is TGTGCCAGCTCAAACAGGGGGACATACAATGAGCAGTTCTTC. Its protein is CASSNRGTYNEQFF.

V and J are TRBV6-4 and TRBJ2-2; TRBD2 aligns across 9 bases. Germline assignment: CDR1 MRHNA and CDR2 SNTAGT. With V trimmed by 0 bases and J by 1 base, 0 bases remained unmatched. The CDR3 is 16 residues long. CDR3 DNA: TGTGCCAGCAGTGACTCTAGCGGGGGGAACACCGGGGAGCTGTTTTTT. This gives the protein CASSDSSGGNTGELFF.